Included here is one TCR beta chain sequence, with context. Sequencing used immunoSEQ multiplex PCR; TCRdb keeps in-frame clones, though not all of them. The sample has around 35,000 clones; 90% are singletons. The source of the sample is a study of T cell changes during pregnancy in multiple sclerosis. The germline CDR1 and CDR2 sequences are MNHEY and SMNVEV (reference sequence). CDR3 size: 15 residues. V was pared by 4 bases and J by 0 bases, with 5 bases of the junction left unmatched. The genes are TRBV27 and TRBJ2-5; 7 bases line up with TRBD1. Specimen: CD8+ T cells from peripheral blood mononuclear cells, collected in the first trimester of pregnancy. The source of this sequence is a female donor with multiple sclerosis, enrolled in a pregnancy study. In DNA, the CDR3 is TGTGCCAGCAGTTCGACAGGGAACCACCAAGAGACCCAGTACTTC. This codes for CASSSTGNHQETQYF.